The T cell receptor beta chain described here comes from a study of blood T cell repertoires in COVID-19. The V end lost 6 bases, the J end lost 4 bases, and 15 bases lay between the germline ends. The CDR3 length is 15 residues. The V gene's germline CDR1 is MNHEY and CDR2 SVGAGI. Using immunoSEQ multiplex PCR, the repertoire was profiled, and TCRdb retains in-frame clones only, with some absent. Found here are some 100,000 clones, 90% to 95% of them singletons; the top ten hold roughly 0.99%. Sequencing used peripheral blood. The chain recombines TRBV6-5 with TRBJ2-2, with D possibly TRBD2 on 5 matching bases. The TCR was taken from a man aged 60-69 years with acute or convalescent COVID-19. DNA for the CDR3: TGTGCCAGCAGCCCCCGAAGGGCGGGCACCGGGGAGCTGTTTTTT. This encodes CASSPRRAGTGELFF.